These T cell receptor beta chains were read from a single sample in a study of OX40 agonist ivuxolimab in advanced cancers. The protocol was immunoSEQ multiplex PCR, while the TCRdb copy is restricted to in-frame clones and leaves out a portion. The data contain about 67,000 clones, about 88% of them singletons. The material was CD4+ or CD8+ T cells sorted from blood, obtained in a trial of the OX40 agonist ivuxolimab. The receptors were gathered from an adult with an advanced solid tumor such as melanoma, head and neck, liver or kidney cancer. The CDR3 runs from the conserved cysteine through the conserved F or W. A D gene is named only where the DNA matches it firmly. The listing skips clone size in some rows; elsewhere it reads once, few, many or a size class.

clone_size,j_call,d_call,v_call,cdr3_nt,cdr3_aa
once,TRBJ2-4,NA,TRBV7-2,TGTGCCAGCAGCTTGAGGGCAGGCAAAAACATTCAGTACTTC,CASSLRAGKNIQYF
NA,TRBJ1-1,NA,TRBV6-1,TGTGCCAGCGACAAGTTAATGAACACTGAAGCTTTCTTT,CASDKLMNTEAFF
NA,TRBJ2-3,TRBD2,TRBV9,TGTGCCAGCAGCGTAGATCCCCCGGGACTAGCGGGGGGGAGCACAGATACGCAGTATTTT,CASSVDPPGLAGGSTDTQYF
once,TRBJ2-7,NA,TRBV7-2,TGTGCCAGCAGCTTAGGAGGGACCTCCTACGAGCAGTACTTC,CASSLGGTSYEQYF
NA,TRBJ1-5,NA,TRBV7-2,TGTGCCAGCAGCTACGCAGGGGTCGCGCAGCCCCAGCATTTT,CASSYAGVAQPQHF
few,TRBJ1-5,NA,TRBV7-9,TGTGCCAGCAGCTTGACGGGGCAGCAGCCCCAGCATTTT,CASSLTGQQPQHF
NA,TRBJ2-5,NA,TRBV5-1,TGCGCCAGCAGCTTGGTTCGGGAGACCCAGTACTTC,CASSLVRETQYF
NA,TRBJ2-4,NA,TRBV11-2,TGTGCCAGCGGCTTTAGCAAAAACATTCAGTACTTC,CASGFSKNIQYF
NA,TRBJ2-2,NA,TRBV18,TGTGCCAGCTCACCAATAAGCGCAAACACCGGGGAGCTGTTTTTT,CASSPISANTGELFF
NA,TRBJ2-7,TRBD1,TRBV7-9,TGTGCCAGCAGCTTGGGGACAGTTTCCTACGAGCAGTACTTC,CASSLGTVSYEQYF
NA,TRBJ1-1,NA,TRBV9,TGTGCCAGCAGCCCAGTGCTAGGCACTGAAGCTTTCTTT,CASSPVLGTEAFF
NA,TRBJ1-5,NA,TRBV30,TGTGCCTGGAGGTCAGACATAAATCAGCCCCAGCATTTT,CAWRSDINQPQHF
NA,TRBJ2-3,TRBD2,TRBV11-2,TGTGCCAGCAGCTTAGTCTCCCTCGCCGCGGGGGCAGATACGCAGTATTTT,CASSLVSLAAGADTQYF
NA,TRBJ1-4,NA,TRBV5-5,TGTGCCAGCAGCTTGTTATCGGGAGGGAGTGAAAAACTGTTTTTT,CASSLLSGGSEKLFF
NA,TRBJ1-3,NA,TRBV15,TGTGCCACCAGCAGAGACATTTCCCGGGGAAACACCATATATTTT,CATSRDISRGNTIYF
NA,TRBJ1-6,NA,TRBV9,TGTGCCAGCAGCTTGGACGGTAATAATTCACCCCTCCACTTT,CASSLDGNNSPLHF
once,TRBJ2-7,TRBD1,TRBV10-3,TGTGCCATCAGCTCCGGGACAGGATCCTACGAGCAGTACTTC,CAISSGTGSYEQYF
NA,TRBJ2-5,NA,TRBV11-2,TGTGCCAGCAGCTTTTCGCGGACGCCTATCCAGACCCAGTACTTC,CASSFSRTPIQTQYF
NA,TRBJ2-5,NA,TRBV2,TGTGCCAGCAACAGGAAACAGGGCCAAGAGACCCAGTACTTC,CASNRKQGQETQYF
many,TRBJ2-2,NA,TRBV5-1,TGCGCCAGCAGCCTCCGGGACAAGAACACCGGGGAGCTGTTTTTT,CASSLRDKNTGELFF
once,TRBJ1-3,NA,TRBV28,TGTGCCAGCAGTTTACGCGGGGCAAGAGGAAACACCATATATTTT,CASSLRGARGNTIYF
NA,TRBJ2-7,NA,TRBV7-2,TGTGCCAGCAGCTTAGTCTTCAACGAGCAGTACTTC,CASSLVFNEQYF
NA,TRBJ2-2,NA,TRBV28,TGTGCCAGCAGTGGGCTCACCGGGGAGCTGTTTTTT,CASSGLTGELFF
NA,TRBJ1-4,NA,TRBV27,TGTGCCAGCAGGCCGGGGGTGAGTCGTGAAAAACTGTTTTTT,CASRPGVSREKLFF
few,TRBJ1-5,NA,TRBV4-1,TGCGCCAGCAGCCAAGCGGAGGTTAGGAGGAGGAATCAGCCCCAGCATTTT,CASSQAEVRRRNQPQHF
NA,TRBJ2-2,NA,TRBV18,TGTGCCAGCTCACCAGGTTCGACATCGTCCGGGGAGCTGTTTTTT,CASSPGSTSSGELFF
NA,TRBJ2-5,NA,TRBV6-1,TGTGCCAGCAGGCCTGGACAGATTTGGAAGACCCAGTACTTC,CASRPGQIWKTQYF
NA,TRBJ1-1,TRBD1,TRBV6-5,TGTGCCAGCAGTCCGAATCCAGGGGGCCCTGAAGCTTTCTTT,CASSPNPGGPEAFF